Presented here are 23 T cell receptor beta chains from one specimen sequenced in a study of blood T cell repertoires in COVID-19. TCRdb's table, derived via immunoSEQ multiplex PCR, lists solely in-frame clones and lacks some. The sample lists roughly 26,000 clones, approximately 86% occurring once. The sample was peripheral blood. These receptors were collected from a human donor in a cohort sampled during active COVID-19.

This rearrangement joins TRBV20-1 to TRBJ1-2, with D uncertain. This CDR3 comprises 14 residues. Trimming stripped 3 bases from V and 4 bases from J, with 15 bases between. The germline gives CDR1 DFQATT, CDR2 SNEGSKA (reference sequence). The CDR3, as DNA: TGCAGTGCTAGTCGTGAGGGAACAGCCTATGGCTACACCTTC. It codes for CSASREGTAYGYTF.

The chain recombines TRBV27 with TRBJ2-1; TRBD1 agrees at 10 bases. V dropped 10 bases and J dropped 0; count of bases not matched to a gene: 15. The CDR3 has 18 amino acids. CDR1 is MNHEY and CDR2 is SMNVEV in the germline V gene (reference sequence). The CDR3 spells CATSQWGQGTGSYNEQFF. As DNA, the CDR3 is TGTGCCACCTCGCAGTGGGGACAGGGGACTGGCTCCTACAATGAGCAGTTCTTC.

In nucleotides, the CDR3 is TGTGCCAGCAGCTTAGGGACAGGGGCTCAGCCCCAGCATTTT. Its protein product is CASSLGTGAQPQHF. The chain carries TRBV13 and TRBJ1-5; 8 bases match TRBD1. Trimming cost V 0 bases and J 6 bases; bases outside gene matches: 1. The CDR3 contains 14 residues. Germline V lookup: CDR1 PRHDT, CDR2 FYEKMQ (reference sequence).

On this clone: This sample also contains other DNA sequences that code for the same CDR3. CDR3 region: CASSRGMNTEAFF. The CDR3 nucleotides read TGTGCCAGCAGCAGGGGGATGAACACTGAAGCTTTCTTT. This chain joins TRBV9 and TRBJ1-1; maybe TRBD1 (6 bases). The germline CDR1 and CDR2 sequences are SGDLS and YYNGEE. V was shortened by 4 bases and J by 0 bases, with 7 bases between the two germline ends. The CDR3 loop spans 13 amino acids.

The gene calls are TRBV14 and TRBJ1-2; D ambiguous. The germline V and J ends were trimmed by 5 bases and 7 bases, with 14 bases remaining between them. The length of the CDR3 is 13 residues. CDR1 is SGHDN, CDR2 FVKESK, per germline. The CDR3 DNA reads TGTGCCAGCAGCGCCCGACGAGACTCTGGCTACACCTTC. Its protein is CASSARRDSGYTF.

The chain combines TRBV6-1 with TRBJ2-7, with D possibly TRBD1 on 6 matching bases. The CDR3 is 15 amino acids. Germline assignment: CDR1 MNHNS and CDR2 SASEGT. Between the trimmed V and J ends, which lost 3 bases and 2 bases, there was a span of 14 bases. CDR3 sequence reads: CASSEEGRGPYEQYF. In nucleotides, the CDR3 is TGTGCCAGCAGTGAGGAAGGCAGGGGTCCCTACGAGCAGTACTTC.

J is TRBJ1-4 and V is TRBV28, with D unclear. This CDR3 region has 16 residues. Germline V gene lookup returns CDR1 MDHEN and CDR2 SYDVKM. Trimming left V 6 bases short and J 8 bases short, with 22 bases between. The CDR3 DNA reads TGTGCCAGCAGCCTGATGGGTGCGGGGTTAAAGGAAAAACTGTTTTTT. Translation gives CASSLMGAGLKEKLFF.

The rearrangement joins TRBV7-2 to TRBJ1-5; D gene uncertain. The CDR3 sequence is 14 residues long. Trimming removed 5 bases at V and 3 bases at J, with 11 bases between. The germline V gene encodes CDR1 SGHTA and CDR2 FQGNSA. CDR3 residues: CASSGDSSNQPQHF. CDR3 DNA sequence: TGTGCCAGCAGCGGCGACTCCTCCAATCAGCCCCAGCATTTT. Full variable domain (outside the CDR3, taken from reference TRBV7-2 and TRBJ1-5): GAGVSQSPSNKVTEKGKDVELRCDPISGHTALYWYRQSLGQGLEFLIYFQGNSAPDKSGLPSDRFSAERTGGSVSTLTIQRTQQEDSAVYLCASSGDSSNQPQHFGDGTRLSIL.

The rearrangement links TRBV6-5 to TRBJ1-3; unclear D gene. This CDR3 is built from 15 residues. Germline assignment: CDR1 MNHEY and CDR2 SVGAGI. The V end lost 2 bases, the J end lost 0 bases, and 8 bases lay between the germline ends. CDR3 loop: CASSYTRSSGNTIYF. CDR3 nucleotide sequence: TGTGCCAGCAGTTACACCCGCAGCTCTGGAAACACCATATATTTT.

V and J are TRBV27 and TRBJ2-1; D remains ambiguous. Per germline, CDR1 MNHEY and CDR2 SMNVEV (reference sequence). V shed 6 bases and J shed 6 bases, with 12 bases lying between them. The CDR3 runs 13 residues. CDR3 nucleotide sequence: TGTGCCAGCAGCCCTAAGCCTGGCAATGAGCAGTTCTTC. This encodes CASSPKPGNEQFF.

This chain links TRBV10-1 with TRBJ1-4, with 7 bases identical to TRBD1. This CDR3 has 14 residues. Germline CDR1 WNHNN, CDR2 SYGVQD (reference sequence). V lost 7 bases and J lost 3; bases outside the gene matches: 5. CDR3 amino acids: CASTTDRANEKLFF. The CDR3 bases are TGCGCCAGCACTACCGACAGGGCTAATGAAAAACTGTTTTTT.

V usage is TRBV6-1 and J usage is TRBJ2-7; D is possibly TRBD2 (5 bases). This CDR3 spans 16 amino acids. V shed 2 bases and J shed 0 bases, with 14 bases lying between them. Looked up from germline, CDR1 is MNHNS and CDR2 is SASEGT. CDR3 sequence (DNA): TGTGCCAGCAGTGAACGTGGCGGGTGGGTCTCCTACGAGCAGTACTTC. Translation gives CASSERGGWVSYEQYF.

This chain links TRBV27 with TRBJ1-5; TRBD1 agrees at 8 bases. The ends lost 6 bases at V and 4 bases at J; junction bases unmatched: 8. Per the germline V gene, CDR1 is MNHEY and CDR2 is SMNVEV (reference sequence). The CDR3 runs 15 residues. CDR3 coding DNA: TGTGCCAGCAGCCCAAGGACAGGGATTAATCAGCCCCAGCATTTT. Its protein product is CASSPRTGINQPQHF.

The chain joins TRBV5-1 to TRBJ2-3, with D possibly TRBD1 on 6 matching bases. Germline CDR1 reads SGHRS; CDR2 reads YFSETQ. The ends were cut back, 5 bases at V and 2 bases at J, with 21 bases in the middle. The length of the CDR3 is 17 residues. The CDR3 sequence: CASSRHRDTFPTDTQYF. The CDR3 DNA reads TGCGCCAGCAGTCGCCACCGGGACACCTTTCCCACAGATACGCAGTATTTT.

CDR3 DNA: TGTGCCGCAGGCCCTGGGGTAGCGGGAGTGTATTCGGTCGAGCAGTACTTC. Protein product: CAAGPGVAGVYSVEQYF. The chain links TRBV7-9 to TRBJ2-7; 9 positions agree with TRBD2. Unmatched junction bases numbered 23, after V lost 11 bases and J lost 6 bases. Germline V gene sequence: CDR1 SEHNR, CDR2 FQNEAQ (reference sequence). The CDR3 runs 17 residues. Full variable domain (outside the CDR3, taken from reference TRBV7-9 and TRBJ2-7): DTGVSQNPRHKITKRGQNVTFRCDPISEHNRLYWYRQTLGQGPEFLTYFQNEAQLEKSRLLSDRFSAERPKGSFSTLEIQRTEQGDSAMYLCAAGPGVAGVYSVEQYFGPGTRLTVT.

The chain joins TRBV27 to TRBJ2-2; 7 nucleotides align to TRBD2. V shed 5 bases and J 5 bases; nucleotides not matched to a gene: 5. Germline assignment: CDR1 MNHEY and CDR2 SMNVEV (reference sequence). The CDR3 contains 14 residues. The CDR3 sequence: CASSRREYTGELFF. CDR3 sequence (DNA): TGTGCCAGCAGTCGGCGGGAGTATACCGGGGAGCTGTTTTTT.

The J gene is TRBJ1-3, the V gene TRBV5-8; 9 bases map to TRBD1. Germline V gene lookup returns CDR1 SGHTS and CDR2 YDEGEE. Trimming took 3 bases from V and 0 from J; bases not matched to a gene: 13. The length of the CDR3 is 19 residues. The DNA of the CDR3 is TGTGCCAGCAGCTGGGACGGGACAGGGCTCCTTAGCTCTGGAAACACCATATATTTT. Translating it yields CASSWDGTGLLSSGNTIYF.

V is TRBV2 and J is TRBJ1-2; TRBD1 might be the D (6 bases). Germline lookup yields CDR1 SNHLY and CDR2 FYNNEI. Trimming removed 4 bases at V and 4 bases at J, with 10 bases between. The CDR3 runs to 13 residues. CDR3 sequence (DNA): TGTGCCAGCAGTGGACAGGAAATCTATGGCTACACCTTC. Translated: CASSGQEIYGYTF. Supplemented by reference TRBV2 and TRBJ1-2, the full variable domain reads EPEVTQTPSHQVTQMGQEVILRCVPISNHLYFYWYRQILGQKVEFLVSFYNNEISEKSEIFDDQFSVERPDGSNFTLKIRSTKLEDSAMYFCASSGQEIYGYTFGSGTRLTVV.

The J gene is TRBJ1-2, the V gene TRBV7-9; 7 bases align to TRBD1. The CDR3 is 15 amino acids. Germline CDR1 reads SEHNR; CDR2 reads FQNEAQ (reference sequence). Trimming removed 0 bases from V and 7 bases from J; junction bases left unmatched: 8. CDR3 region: CASSLAGTDSAGYTF. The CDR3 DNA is TGTGCCAGCAGCTTAGCGGGGACAGACAGCGCTGGCTACACCTTC.

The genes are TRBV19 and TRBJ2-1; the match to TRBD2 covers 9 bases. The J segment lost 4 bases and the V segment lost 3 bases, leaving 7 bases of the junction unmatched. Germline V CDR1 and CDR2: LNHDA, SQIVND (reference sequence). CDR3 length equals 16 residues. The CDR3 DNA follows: TGTGCCAGTAGTATTCGAGCGGGAGGAGGGTACAATGAGCAGTTCTTC. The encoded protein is CASSIRAGGGYNEQFF. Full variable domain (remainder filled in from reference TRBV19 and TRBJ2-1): DGGITQSPKYLFRKEGQNVTLSCEQNLNHDAMYWYRQDPGQGLRLIYYSQIVNDFQKGDIAEGYSVSREKKESFPLTVTSAQKNPTAFYLCASSIRAGGGYNEQFFGPGTRLTVL.

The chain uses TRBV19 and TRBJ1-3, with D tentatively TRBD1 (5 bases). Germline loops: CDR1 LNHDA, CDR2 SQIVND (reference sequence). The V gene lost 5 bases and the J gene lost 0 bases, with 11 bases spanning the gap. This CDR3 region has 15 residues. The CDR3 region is CASSGTGGSGNTIYF. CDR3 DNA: TGTGCCAGTAGTGGGACGGGGGGCTCTGGAAACACCATATATTTT.

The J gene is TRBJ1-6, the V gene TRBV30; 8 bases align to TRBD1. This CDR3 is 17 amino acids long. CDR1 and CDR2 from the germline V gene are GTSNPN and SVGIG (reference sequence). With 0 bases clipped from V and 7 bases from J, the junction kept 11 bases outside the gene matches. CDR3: CAWSVRRTGYVNSPLHF. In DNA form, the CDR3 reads TGTGCCTGGAGTGTAAGGCGGACAGGGTACGTCAATTCACCCCTCCACTTT.

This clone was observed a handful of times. The CDR3 spells CASSGTGGRTGELFF. As DNA, the CDR3 is TGCGCCAGCAGCGGGACAGGGGGCAGAACCGGGGAGCTGTTTTTT. The chain has TRBV10-1 and TRBJ2-2; TRBD1 matches 12 bases. CDR3 length equals 15 residues. Looked up from germline, CDR1 is WNHNN and CDR2 is SYGVQD (reference sequence). Losses at the gene ends were 6 bases for V and 5 bases for J; bases not matched to a gene: 4.